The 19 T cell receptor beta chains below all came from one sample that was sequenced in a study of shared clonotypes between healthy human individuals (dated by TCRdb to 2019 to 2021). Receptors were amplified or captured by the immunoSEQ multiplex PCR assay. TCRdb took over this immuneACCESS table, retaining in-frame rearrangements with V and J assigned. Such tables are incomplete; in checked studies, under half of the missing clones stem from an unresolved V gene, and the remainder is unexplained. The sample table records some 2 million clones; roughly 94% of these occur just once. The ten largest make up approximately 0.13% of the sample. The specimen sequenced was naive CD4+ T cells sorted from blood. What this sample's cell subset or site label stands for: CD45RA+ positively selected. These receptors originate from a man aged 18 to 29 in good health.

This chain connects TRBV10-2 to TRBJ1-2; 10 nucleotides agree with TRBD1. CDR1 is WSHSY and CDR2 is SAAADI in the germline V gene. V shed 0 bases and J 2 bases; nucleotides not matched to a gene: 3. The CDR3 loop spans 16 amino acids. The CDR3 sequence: CASSESGQGENYGYTF. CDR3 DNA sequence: TGCGCCAGCAGTGAGTCAGGACAGGGGGAAAACTATGGCTACACCTTC.

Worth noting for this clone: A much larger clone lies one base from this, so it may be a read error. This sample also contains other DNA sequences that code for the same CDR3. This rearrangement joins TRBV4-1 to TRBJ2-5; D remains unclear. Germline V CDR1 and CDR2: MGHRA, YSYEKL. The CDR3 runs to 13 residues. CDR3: CASSQAQWETQYF. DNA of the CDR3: TGCGCCAGTAGCCAAGCCCAATGGGAGACCCAGTACTTC.

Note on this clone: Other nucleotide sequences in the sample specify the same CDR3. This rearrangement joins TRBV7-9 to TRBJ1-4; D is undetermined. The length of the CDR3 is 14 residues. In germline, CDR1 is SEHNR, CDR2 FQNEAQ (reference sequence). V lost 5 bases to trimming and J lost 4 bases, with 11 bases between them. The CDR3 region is CASSLTEINEKLFF. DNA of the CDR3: TGTGCCAGCAGCCTGACGGAAATTAATGAAAAACTGTTTTTT.

The CDR3 protein is CASAGVSLTDTQYF. The CDR3 DNA sequence: TGTGCCAGTGCGGGCGTAAGCCTCACAGATACGCAGTATTTT. The rearrangement joins TRBV19 to TRBJ2-3; D is possibly TRBD2 (5 bases). CDR3 length: 14 amino acids. Trimming took off 8 bases at V and 2 bases at J, with 14 bases between the two ends. The V gene's germline CDR1 is LNHDA and CDR2 SQIVND (reference sequence).

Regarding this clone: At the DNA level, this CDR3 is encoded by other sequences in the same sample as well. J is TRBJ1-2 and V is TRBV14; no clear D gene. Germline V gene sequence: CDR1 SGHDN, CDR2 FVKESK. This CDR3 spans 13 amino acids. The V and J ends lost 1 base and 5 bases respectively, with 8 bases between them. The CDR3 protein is CASSQGRLYGYTF. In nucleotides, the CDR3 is TGTGCCAGCAGCCAAGGGAGATTATATGGCTACACCTTC.

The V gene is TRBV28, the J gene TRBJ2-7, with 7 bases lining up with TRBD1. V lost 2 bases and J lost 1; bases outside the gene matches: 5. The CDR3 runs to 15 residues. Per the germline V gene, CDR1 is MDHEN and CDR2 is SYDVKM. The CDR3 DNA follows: TGTGCCAGCAGTTTACTTCAGGGGGTATCCTACGAGCAGTACTTC. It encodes CASSLLQGVSYEQYF.

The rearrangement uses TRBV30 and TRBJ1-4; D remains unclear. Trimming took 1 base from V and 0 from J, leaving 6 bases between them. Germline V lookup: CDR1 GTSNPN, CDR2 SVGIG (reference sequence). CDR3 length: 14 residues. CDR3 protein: CAWSGTPTNEKLFF. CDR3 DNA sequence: TGTGCCTGGAGTGGGACGCCAACTAATGAAAAACTGTTTTTT.

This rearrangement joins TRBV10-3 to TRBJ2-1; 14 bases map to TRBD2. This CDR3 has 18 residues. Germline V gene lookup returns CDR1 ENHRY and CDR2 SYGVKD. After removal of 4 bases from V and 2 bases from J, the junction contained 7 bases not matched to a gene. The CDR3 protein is CAISVGTSGSVAYNEQFF. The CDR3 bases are TGTGCCATCAGTGTGGGGACTAGCGGGAGTGTCGCCTACAATGAGCAGTTCTTC.

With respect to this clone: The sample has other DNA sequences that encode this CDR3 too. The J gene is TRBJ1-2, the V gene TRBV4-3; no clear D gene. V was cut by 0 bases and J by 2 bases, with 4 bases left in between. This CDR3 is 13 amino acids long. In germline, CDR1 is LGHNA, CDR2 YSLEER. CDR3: CASSQDLNYGYTF. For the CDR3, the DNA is TGCGCCAGCAGCCAAGATCTCAACTATGGCTACACCTTC.

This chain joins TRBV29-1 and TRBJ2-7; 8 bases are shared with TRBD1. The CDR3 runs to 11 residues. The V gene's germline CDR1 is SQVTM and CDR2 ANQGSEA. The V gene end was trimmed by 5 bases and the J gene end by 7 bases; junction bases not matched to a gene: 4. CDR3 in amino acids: CSVWTGREQYF. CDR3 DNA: TGCAGCGTTTGGACAGGGCGGGAGCAGTACTTC.

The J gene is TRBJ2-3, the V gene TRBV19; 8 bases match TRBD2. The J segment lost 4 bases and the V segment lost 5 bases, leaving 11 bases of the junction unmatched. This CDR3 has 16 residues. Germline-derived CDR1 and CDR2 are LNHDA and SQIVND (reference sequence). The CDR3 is CASSLSVTSVADTQYF. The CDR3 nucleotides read TGTGCCAGTAGTCTTTCTGTGACTAGCGTGGCAGATACGCAGTATTTT.

The CDR3 loop is CASSLRDRYGANVLTF. The CDR3 nucleotides are TGTGCCAGCAGCCTCCGGGATAGGTATGGGGCCAACGTCCTGACTTTC. J is TRBJ2-6 and V is TRBV7-8; the D gene is possibly TRBD2 (5 bases). V was cut by 5 bases and J by 3 bases, with 14 bases left in between. The CDR3 sequence is 16 residues long. CDR1 and CDR2 (germline): SGHVS, FQNEAQ. Based on the CDR3 plus reference TRBV7-8 and TRBJ2-6, the full variable domain is GAGVSQSPRYKVAKRGQDVALRCDPISGHVSLFWYQQALGQGPEFLTYFQNEAQLDKSGLPSDRFFAERPEGSVSTLKIQRTQQEDSAVYLCASSLRDRYGANVLTFGAGSRLTVL.

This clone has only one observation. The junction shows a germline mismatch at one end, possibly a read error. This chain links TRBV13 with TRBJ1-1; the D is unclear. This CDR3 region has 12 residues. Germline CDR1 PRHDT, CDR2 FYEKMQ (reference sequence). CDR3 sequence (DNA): TGTGCCAGCAGATTAGGGCAAGCGTCAGCTTTCTTT. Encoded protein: CASRLGQASAFF.

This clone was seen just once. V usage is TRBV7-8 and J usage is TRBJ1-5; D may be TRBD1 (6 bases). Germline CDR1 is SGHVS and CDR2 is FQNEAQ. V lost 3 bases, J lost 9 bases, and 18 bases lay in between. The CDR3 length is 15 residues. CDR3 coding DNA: TGTGCCAGCAGCTTCGGACAGCAAGTCGTGGGGCCCCAGCATTTT. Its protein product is CASSFGQQVVGPQHF.

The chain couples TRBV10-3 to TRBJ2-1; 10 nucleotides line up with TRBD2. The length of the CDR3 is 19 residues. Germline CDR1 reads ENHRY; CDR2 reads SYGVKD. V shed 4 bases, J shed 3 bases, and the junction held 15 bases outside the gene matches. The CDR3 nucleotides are TGTGCCATCAGTGGGGGGGCGGAGCGGGAGGGCAAAGGCTACAATGAGCAGTTCTTC. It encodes CAISGGAEREGKGYNEQFF.

This CDR3 is CASSEAAIGNGYTF. CDR3 sequence (DNA): TGTGCCAGCAGTGAAGCGGCTATAGGGAATGGCTACACCTTC. The gene calls are TRBV2 and TRBJ1-2; D is ambiguous. With 0 bases removed from V and 6 bases from J, the gap between germline ends came to 11 bases. CDR3 length: 14 residues. Looked up from germline, CDR1 is SNHLY and CDR2 is FYNNEI.

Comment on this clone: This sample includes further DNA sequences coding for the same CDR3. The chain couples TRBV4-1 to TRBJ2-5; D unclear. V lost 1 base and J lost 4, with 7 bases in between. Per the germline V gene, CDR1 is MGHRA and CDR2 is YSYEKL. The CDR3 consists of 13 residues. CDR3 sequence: CASSQVVRETQYF. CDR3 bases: TGCGCCAGCAGCCAAGTAGTGAGAGAGACCCAGTACTTC.

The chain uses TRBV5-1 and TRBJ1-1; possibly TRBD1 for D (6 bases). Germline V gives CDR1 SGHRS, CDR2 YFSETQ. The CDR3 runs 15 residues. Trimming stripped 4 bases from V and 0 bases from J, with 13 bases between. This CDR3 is CASSPQGPMNTEAFF. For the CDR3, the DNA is TGCGCCAGCAGCCCACAGGGTCCCATGAACACTGAAGCTTTCTTT.

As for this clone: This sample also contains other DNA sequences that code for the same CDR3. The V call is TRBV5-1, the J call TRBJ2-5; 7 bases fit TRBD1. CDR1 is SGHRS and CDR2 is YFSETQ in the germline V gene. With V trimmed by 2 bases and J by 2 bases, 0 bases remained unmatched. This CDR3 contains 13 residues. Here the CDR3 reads CASSLQGQETQYF. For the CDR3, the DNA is TGCGCCAGCAGCTTACAGGGGCAAGAGACCCAGTACTTC.